A selection of T cell receptor beta chains follows, all from one sample in a study of blood T cells in healthy people across ages. TCRdb recomputed calls from the 5' RACE reads with MiXCR, one row per CDR3 protein. The sample carries 1.8 million or so distinct CDR3 sequences, 30% to 40% recorded once. Material for sequencing was blood. The receptors were gathered from a human donor in good health. The CDR3 runs from the conserved cysteine through the conserved F or W. A D gene is named only where the DNA matches it firmly. Clone size is given for some rows only: seen once, a few or many times, or a class if the clone is expanded.

-	TRBV11-3	TRBJ2-1	TRBD2	TGTGCCTGCAGCTTAGGAGCGGGGGAGGCTCGTGGGGAGTTGCGGTTCTTC	CACSLGAGEARGELRFF
few	TRBV15	TRBJ1-6	-	TGTGCCACCAGCAGAGATCCACTGTCCTTATCCTATAATTCACCCCTCCACTTT	CATSRDPLSLSYNSPLHF
-	TRBV7-6	TRBJ2-3	-	TGTGCCGGCAGCAGGTCCTCAGATACGCAGTATTTT	CAGSRSSDTQYF
few	TRBV10-3	TRBJ2-7	-	TGTGCCGCCGGACCCGGAGGCTACGAGCAGTACTTC	CAAGPGGYEQYF
-	TRBV5-1	TRBJ2-4	-	TGCGCCAGCAGCTTGGACAGCTACGGGCAGTACTTC	CASSLDSYGQYF
many	TRBV12-3/TRBV12-4	TRBJ2-7	TRBD1	TGTGCCAGCAGCTTTCCGGGACAGGGGGCTTACGAGCAGTACTTC	CASSFPGQGAYEQYF
few	TRBV2	TRBJ2-7	TRBD1	TGTGCCAGCACCGGGACAGACTCCTACGAGCAGTACTTC	CASTGTDSYEQYF
-	TRBV20-1	TRBJ1-2	TRBD1	TGCAGTGCCCGGACAGGATTAATCTATGGCTACACCTTC	CSARTGLIYGYTF
few	TRBV20-1	TRBJ2-3	-	TGCAGTGCTCCTGACAGAAGGGGCACAGATACGCAGTATTTT	CSAPDRRGTDTQYF
once	TRBV7-2	TRBJ2-5	-	TGTGCCAGCAGCTTAGAAGCGGCTCTAGCGATAGAGACCCAGTACTTC	CASSLEAALAIETQYF
few	TRBV28	TRBJ2-7	-	TGTGCCAGCAGTTTAGTGTTCGCAGGCTCCTACGAGCAGTACTTC	CASSLVFAGSYEQYF
-	TRBV29-1	TRBJ1-5	TRBD1	TGCAGCGTTTGTGAGACAGGGGGCTCTCAGCCCCAGCATTTT	CSVCETGGSQPQHF
-	TRBV29-1	TRBJ2-5	TRBD2	TGCAGCGTTTATGGGACTAGCGGGCGAGAGACCCAGTACTTC	CSVYGTSGRETQYF
many	TRBV20-1	TRBJ1-2	-	TGCAGTGCTAGTGTTTCCGGGAAAGTCTACACCTTC	CSASVSGKVYTF
-	TRBV5-1	TRBJ2-1	TRBD1	TGCGCCAGCAGACCAACGACAGGGACACCCTACGAGCAGTTCTTC	CASRPTTGTPYEQFF
-	TRBV7-9	TRBJ2-7	-	TGTGCCAGCCTAACCGCCTTGGCACCTCGCTACGAGCAGTACTTC	CASLTALAPRYEQYF
-	TRBV12-3/TRBV12-4	TRBJ2-4	-	TGTGCCAGCGCCCCAGGTGGATCAAACATTCGGTACTTC	CASAPGGSNIRYF
-	TRBV4-2	TRBJ2-3	TRBD2	TGTGCCAGCAGCACTAGCGGGGCCACTAGCACAGATACGCAGTATTTT	CASSTSGATSTDTQYF
-	TRBV7-9	TRBJ2-5	-	TGTGCCAGCACGGGCACCAAAGAGACCCAGTACTTC	CASTGTKETQYF
-	TRBV7-2	TRBJ2-3	-	TGTGCCAGCAGCTTAGTGATAAACACAGATACGCAGTATTTT	CASSLVINTDTQYF
-	TRBV6-2/TRBV6-3	TRBJ1-2	-	TGTGCCAGCAGTCGCCCAGGGATTGGGTATGGCTACACCTTC	CASSRPGIGYGYTF
few	TRBV5-1	TRBJ2-1	-	TGCGCCAGCTCGTCGGTTGGCAATGAGCAGTTCTTC	CASSSVGNEQFF
few	TRBV6-5	TRBJ2-1	-	TGTGCCAGCAGTTACTCTTTGCTCGGCGAGCAGTTCTTC	CASSYSLLGEQFF
-	TRBV5-1	TRBJ2-1	-	TGCGCCAGCAGCCCTTTTGGGGGGGCAGTACGTTACAATGAGCAGTTCTTC	CASSPFGGAVRYNEQFF
-	TRBV6-5	TRBJ1-2	TRBD1	TGTGCCAGCAGACTATCCCGGGACAGGGTATCCGGCTACACCTTC	CASRLSRDRVSGYTF
once	TRBV4-1	TRBJ1-4	-	TGCGCCAGCAGCCACCTTGACAGCCGCGGGGAAAAACTGTTTTTT	CASSHLDSRGEKLFF
-	TRBV18	TRBJ2-3	TRBD1	TGTGCCAGCTCAACCTCGGGACAGGGGGCAGATACGCAGTATTTT	CASSTSGQGADTQYF
-	TRBV4-2	TRBJ1-2	-	TGTGCCAGCCGCCAAGATATCAGGCCCGGGGACTATGGCTACACCTTC	CASRQDIRPGDYGYTF
many	TRBV7-2	TRBJ1-1	-	TGTGCCAGCAGCTTATCTTCCACTGAAGCTTTCTTT	CASSLSSTEAFF
-	TRBV12-3/TRBV12-4	TRBJ1-1	TRBD1	TGTGCCAGCAGCCGGGACAGTATCCCTGGGGACACTGAAGCTTTCTTT	CASSRDSIPGDTEAFF
-	TRBV20-1	TRBJ1-1	-	TGCAGTGCCATGAGACCGGGGCCCTGGAACACTGAAGCTTTCTTT	CSAMRPGPWNTEAFF
few	TRBV7-9	TRBJ1-1	-	TGTGCCAGCAGCTTACGCGTGACGGACAACACTGAAGCTTTCTTT	CASSLRVTDNTEAFF
-	TRBV20-1	TRBJ2-7	-	TGCAGTGCTCCGCTCGGGGGCCCCTCCGGGGAGCAGTACTTC	CSAPLGGPSGEQYF
few	TRBV24-1	TRBJ2-7	-	TGTGCCACCAGTGAAGGCTCACACTCCTACGAGCAGTACTTC	CATSEGSHSYEQYF
-	TRBV7-9	TRBJ1-5	-	TGTGCCAGCAGCTTAGTGGAGAGCAATCAGCCCCAGCATTTT	CASSLVESNQPQHF
once	TRBV27	TRBJ2-3	-	TGTGCCAGCAGGACGACAGGGGAGGGTACGCAGTATTTT	CASRTTGEGTQYF
few	TRBV12-3/TRBV12-4	TRBJ2-5	-	TGTGCCAGCAGTTTATTGGGGGGCGTCGAGGAGACCCAGTACTTC	CASSLLGGVEETQYF
-	TRBV4-3	TRBJ2-3	TRBD1	TGCGCCAGCAGCCAAAACCCGGGACAGGGGGCAGATACGCAGTATTTT	CASSQNPGQGADTQYF
-	TRBV11-3	TRBJ2-3	-	TGTGCCAGCAGCTTGGCCGGGATCCTTAGCACAGATACGCAGTATTTT	CASSLAGILSTDTQYF
-	TRBV7-3	TRBJ1-2	-	TGTGCCAGCAGCTTCCGGGGAGAGGGGTATGGCTACACCTTC	CASSFRGEGYGYTF
many	TRBV7-9	TRBJ2-5	-	TGTGCCAGCAGCTTAGCGCTCGCAGGGCAAGAGACCCAGTACTTC	CASSLALAGQETQYF
-	TRBV7-2	TRBJ1-4	-	TGTGCCAGCAGGTACAGGGACCGAAAACTGTTTTTT	CASRYRDRKLFF
-	TRBV6-5	TRBJ1-6	TRBD1	TGTGCCACCAAGACAGGGAGGGTTTCACCCCTCCACTTT	CATKTGRVSPLHF
-	TRBV12-3/TRBV12-4	TRBJ2-4	-	TGTGCCAGCAGTACCTTGGGGGGTGTGAGAAAAAACATTCAGTACTTC	CASSTLGGVRKNIQYF
-	TRBV6-5	TRBJ2-7	-	TGTGCCAGCAGTTACTCTACCGGGACGGATACTCTAGTTTCCTACGAGCAGTACTTC	CASSYSTGTDTLVSYEQYF
-	TRBV11-2	TRBJ2-1	TRBD2	TGTGCCAGCAGCACCGGGACTAGCGGGCTTTATGAGCAGTTCTTC	CASSTGTSGLYEQFF
-	TRBV6-1	TRBJ1-1	-	TGTGCCAGCAGTGAAGACAGAGTGAACACTGAAGCTTTCTTT	CASSEDRVNTEAFF
few	TRBV9	TRBJ1-1	TRBD1	TGTGCCAGCAGCGTAGTCACAGGGGGGGAAGCTTTCTTT	CASSVVTGGEAFF
few	TRBV5-1	TRBJ2-3	-	TGCGCCAGCAGCCGGACACCCTTTGGCGGGGCTCGCACAGATACGCAGTATTTT	CASSRTPFGGARTDTQYF
-	TRBV20-1	TRBJ1-2	TRBD1	TGCAGTGCTAGAGTGACAGGGACGGAGGGCTACACCTTC	CSARVTGTEGYTF
-	TRBV12-3/TRBV12-4	TRBJ2-5	-	TGTGCCAGCAGCCGCCGGTCACCACAAGAGACCCAGTACTTC	CASSRRSPQETQYF